Each of the 27 T cell receptor beta chains below was sequenced from the same sample in a study of PD-1 blockade in classical Hodgkin lymphoma (dated by TCRdb to 2019 to 2021). The meaning of the sample's time point label: cycle 4 day 1 (C4D1), after more than 5 weeks of nivolumab. All trial patients had relapsed after autologous stem cell transplantation, with cohorts A, B and C differing in prior brentuximab vedotin exposure. Preparation of the library involved the immunoSEQ multiplex PCR assay. The immuneACCESS repertoire file appears here via TCRdb, limited to in-frame rearrangements. These files lack a portion of the clones; in checked studies, under half of the deficit traces to unresolved V genes, and the cause of the others is not known. Here the sample has more than 4,000 clones; 67% occur a single time. Jointly, the top ten make up approximately 27% of the sample. The sequences come from peripheral blood mononuclear cells (PBMCs), collected before the fourth cycle of nivolumab. The source of these receptors is a human donor with classical Hodgkin lymphoma.

This clone showed up just once. The CDR3 bases are TGTGCCAGCAGGGGGGGGGCGCACCACGAGCAGTACTTC. This sequence encodes CASRGGAHHEQYF. The rearrangement joins TRBV7-8 to TRBJ2-7; perhaps TRBD2 as D (7 bases). Between the trimmed V and J ends, which lost 6 bases and 5 bases, there was a span of 14 bases. Per germline, CDR1 SGHVS and CDR2 FQNEAQ. CDR3 length: 13 amino acids.

The V and J genes are TRBV7-2 and TRBJ1-2; D is unclear. The germline V gene encodes CDR1 SGHTA and CDR2 FQGNSA. The CDR3 contains 12 residues. Trimming took off 3 bases at V and 6 bases at J, with 8 bases between the two ends. The CDR3 DNA sequence: TGTGCCAGCAGCTTTGACAACCATGGCTACACCTTC. Protein: CASSFDNHGYTF.

The chain combines TRBV7-8 with TRBJ2-7; the match to TRBD1 covers 8 bases. This CDR3 is built from 13 residues. V gave up 3 bases and J gave up 6 bases; unmatched junction bases: 4. Germline V gene data show CDR1 as SGHVS and CDR2 as FQNEAQ. The CDR3 is CASSFRTGIEQYF. The CDR3 DNA sequence: TGTGCCAGCAGCTTCCGGACAGGGATCGAGCAGTACTTC.

This chain links TRBV5-1 with TRBJ2-3, with no clear D. This CDR3 spans 11 amino acids. Germline-derived CDR1 and CDR2 are SGHRS and YFSETQ. Trimming took 7 bases from V and 2 from J, leaving 5 bases between them. The CDR3 bases are TGCGCCAGCGGCAACACAGATACGCAGTATTTT. Its translation is CASGNTDTQYF.

This clone was recorded a few times. The V gene is TRBV6-1, the J gene TRBJ2-2; D may be TRBD1 (6 bases). Germline CDR1 reads MNHNS; CDR2 reads SASEGT. V was clipped by 5 bases and J by 6 bases, with 13 bases between them. The CDR3 consists of 14 residues. The CDR3 reads CASSRAGAAGELFF. CDR3 coding DNA: TGTGCCAGCAGTAGGGCAGGGGCGGCCGGGGAGCTGTTTTTT.

The CDR3 DNA follows: TGTGCCAGCAGACTCGGACAGGGGACCTTTCGTGAGCAGTACTTC. Translated, it gives CASRLGQGTFREQYF. This chain connects TRBV6-6 to TRBJ2-7; 9 nucleotides match TRBD1. V dropped 6 bases and J dropped 7; count of bases not matched to a gene: 13. CDR1 and CDR2 from the germline V gene are MNHNY and SVGAGI (reference sequence). The CDR3 runs 15 residues.

The gene calls are TRBV7-9 and TRBJ1-2; TRBD1 is a possible D gene (6 bases). CDR3 length: 15 residues. In germline, CDR1 is SEHNR, CDR2 FQNEAQ (reference sequence). V was shortened by 1 base and J by 6 bases, with 15 bases between the two germline ends. The CDR3 DNA reads as TGTGCCAGCAGCTTAGGGATGGCAGGGGTGGATGGCTACACCTTC. Translation: CASSLGMAGVDGYTF.

This clone was recorded once. J is TRBJ1-2 and V is TRBV19; possible D gene TRBD1, 6 bases. The CDR3 has 13 residues. The germline V gene has CDR1 LNHDA and CDR2 SQIVND (reference sequence). The V end was cut by 6 bases, the J end by 0 bases, with 8 bases between. The CDR3 loop reads CASRDSPNYGYTF. In DNA, the CDR3 is TGTGCCAGTAGGGACAGTCCTAACTATGGCTACACCTTC. Supplemented by reference TRBV19 and TRBJ1-2, the full variable domain reads DGGITQSPKYLFRKEGQNVTLSCEQNLNHDAMYWYRQDPGQGLRLIYYSQIVNDFQKGDIAEGYSVSREKKESFPLTVTSAQKNPTAFYLCASRDSPNYGYTFGSGTRLTVV.

The chain is built from TRBV7-9 and TRBJ2-4; D is perhaps TRBD2 (5 bases). V was pared by 2 bases and J by 0 bases, with 8 bases between. Germline V lookup: CDR1 SEHNR, CDR2 FQNEAQ (reference sequence). The CDR3 runs to 15 residues. This chain's CDR3 is CASSLRGIAKNIQYF. The DNA of the CDR3 is TGTGCCAGCAGCTTACGGGGAATAGCCAAAAACATTCAGTACTTC. Full variable domain (outside the CDR3, taken from reference TRBV7-9 and TRBJ2-4): DTGVSQNPRHKITKRGQNVTFRCDPISEHNRLYWYRQTLGQGPEFLTYFQNEAQLEKSRLLSDRFSAERPKGSFSTLEIQRTEQGDSAMYLCASSLRGIAKNIQYFGAGTRLSVL.

The V and J genes are TRBV19 and TRBJ2-7; 7 bases are a match to TRBD1. V dropped 3 bases and J dropped 2; count of bases not matched to a gene: 4. Germline V CDR1 and CDR2: LNHDA, SQIVND (reference sequence). The CDR3 extends over 14 amino acids. CDR3 amino acids: CASSIRQGPYEQYF. The CDR3 DNA reads as TGTGCCAGTAGTATTAGACAGGGCCCCTACGAGCAGTACTTC.

The genes are TRBV28 and TRBJ2-7; the D gene is possibly TRBD2 (5 bases). This CDR3 has 11 amino acids. The V end was cut by 6 bases, the J end by 7 bases, with 10 bases between. Germline V lookup: CDR1 MDHEN, CDR2 SYDVKM. CDR3 in amino acids: CASSRGQEQYF. CDR3 coding DNA: TGTGCCAGCAGCAGAGGGCAGGAGCAGTACTTC. The complete variable domain, with remaining parts taken from reference TRBV28 and TRBJ2-7, reads DVKVTQSSRYLVKRTGEKVFLECVQDMDHENMFWYRQDPGLGLRLIYFSYDVKMKEKGDIPEGYSVSREKKERFSLILESASTNQTSMYLCASSRGQEQYFGPGTRLTVT.

The chain combines TRBV2 with TRBJ2-3; D might be TRBD2 (6 bases). The CDR3 has 14 residues. The germline V and J ends were trimmed by 7 bases and 1 base, with 12 bases remaining between them. Germline assignment: CDR1 SNHLY and CDR2 FYNNEI. Written as DNA, the CDR3 is TGTGCCAGCAAGGAGGGAAGCCGCACAGATACGCAGTATTTT. This codes for CASKEGSRTDTQYF.

V is TRBV6-5 and J is TRBJ1-1; D is perhaps TRBD1 (6 bases). Germline V CDR1 and CDR2: MNHEY, SVGAGI. CDR3 length equals 14 residues. The ends were cut back, 8 bases at V and 7 bases at J, with 20 bases in the middle. For the CDR3, the DNA is TGTGCCAGCCTTACACAAGGGGGAACGAGTGAAGCTTTCTTT. It yields the protein CASLTQGGTSEAFF.

This chain links TRBV11-3 with TRBJ2-3, with D uncertain. CDR1 and CDR2 (germline): SGHNT, YENEEA. The ends were cut back, 5 bases at V and 2 bases at J, with 14 bases in the middle. The CDR3 consists of 15 residues. The CDR3 here is CASSPHGSDTDTQYF. CDR3 DNA: TGTGCCAGCAGCCCGCATGGATCAGACACAGATACGCAGTATTTT.

The chain links TRBV28 to TRBJ2-5; D is uncertain. V was shortened by 7 bases and J by 2 bases, with 20 bases between the two germline ends. The CDR3 extends over 16 amino acids. Germline CDR1 reads MDHEN; CDR2 reads SYDVKM. CDR3 region: CASNQFGLPTQETQYF. The CDR3 DNA follows: TGTGCCAGCAATCAGTTTGGGCTCCCAACTCAAGAGACCCAGTACTTC.

Sample share makes this clone medium-sized. This sequence joins TRBV7-2 and TRBJ2-7; D unresolved. The germline V and J ends were trimmed by 4 bases and 3 bases, with 13 bases remaining between them. The length of the CDR3 is 14 residues. Germline V gene lookup returns CDR1 SGHTA and CDR2 FQGNSA. This CDR3 is CASSSQPTDYEQYF. In DNA form, the CDR3 reads TGTGCCAGCAGCTCCCAGCCTACCGACTACGAGCAGTACTTC.

This clone was picked up a small number of times. The chain is built from TRBV4-3 and TRBJ1-1; D unclear. Trimming removed 3 bases at V and 1 base at J, with 12 bases between. Germline V gene lookup returns CDR1 LGHNA and CDR2 YSLEER. This CDR3 spans 15 amino acids. The CDR3 DNA reads as TGCGCCAGCAGCCAGAGGGTCACTAAGAACACTGAAGCTTTCTTT. Amino acid sequence: CASSQRVTKNTEAFF.

CDR3 nucleotides: TGTGCCAGCAGCCCCCGGACTAGCCAACAAGAGACCCAGTACTTC. This codes for CASSPRTSQQETQYF. The chain links TRBV7-2 to TRBJ2-5; 8 bases match TRBD2. V lost 5 bases, J lost 2 bases, and 7 bases stayed unmatched. Germline CDR1 is SGHTA and CDR2 is FQGNSA. This CDR3 has 15 residues.

This chain uses TRBV9 with TRBJ2-1; D is unclear. V was shortened by 0 bases and J by 0 bases, with 7 bases between the two germline ends. The CDR3 totals 15 residues. The V gene's germline CDR1 is SGDLS and CDR2 YYNGEE. CDR3 DNA: TGTGCCAGCAGCGTAGGGCCCCTCTCCTACAATGAGCAGTTCTTC. The encoded protein is CASSVGPLSYNEQFF.

Only one count was recorded for this clone. This rearrangement joins TRBV7-3 to TRBJ1-2; a weak D match, TRBD1 (6 bases). The CDR3 is 19 amino acids. V lost 1 base and J lost 4, with 25 bases in between. Per the germline V gene, CDR1 is SGHTA and CDR2 is FQGTGA. The CDR3, as DNA: TGTGCCAGCAGCTTAAAATCGGGAAAATTGAGGGGGGCTATCTATGGCTACACCTTC. Amino acid sequence: CASSLKSGKLRGAIYGYTF.

The CDR3 region is CASSPRLAEYNEQFF. The CDR3 bases are TGTGCCAGCAGTCCCCGTCTAGCGGAGTACAATGAGCAGTTCTTC. The chain has TRBV27 and TRBJ2-1; 7 bases line up with TRBD2. The CDR3 covers 15 residues. V lost 5 bases and J lost 4; bases outside the gene matches: 8. CDR1 and CDR2 (germline): MNHEY, SMNVEV (reference sequence).

In its sample, this clone ranks as large. The CDR3 nucleotides are TGTGCCAGCAGCCAAGATTCGGCTTATAATTCACCCCTCCACTTT. Its protein is CASSQDSAYNSPLHF. V and J are TRBV14 and TRBJ1-6; D uncertain. Germline V gene sequence: CDR1 SGHDN, CDR2 FVKESK. Between the trimmed V and J ends, which lost 0 bases and 4 bases, there was a span of 7 bases. CDR3 length: 15 residues.

The gene calls are TRBV5-5 and TRBJ1-1; D uncertain. Trimming took off 6 bases at V and 0 bases at J, with 12 bases between the two ends. The V gene's germline CDR1 is SGHKS and CDR2 YYEKEE (reference sequence). The CDR3 has 14 residues. The CDR3 loop reads CASNLGLVNTEAFF. As DNA, the CDR3 is TGTGCCAGCAACCTCGGGTTAGTGAACACTGAAGCTTTCTTT.

The chain has TRBV18 and TRBJ2-7; 8 bases are shared with TRBD1. From germline, CDR1 is KGHSH and CDR2 LQKENI. This CDR3 comprises 16 residues. V was clipped by 4 bases and J by 7 bases; unmatched bases: 15. CDR3 DNA sequence: TGTGCCAGCTCACAACTGACAGGGGTCCAGGTGAGGGAGCAGTACTTC. Translating it yields CASSQLTGVQVREQYF.

The chain uses TRBV7-6 and TRBJ2-6, with D perhaps TRBD1 or TRBD2 (6 bases each). Germline loops: CDR1 SGHVS, CDR2 FNYEAQ. The ends were cut back, 5 bases at V and 0 bases at J, with 14 bases in the middle. The CDR3 is made up of 17 amino acids. The CDR3 region has the DNA TGTGCCAGCAGCCTGGAGGGACATCACTCTGGGGCCAACGTCCTGACTTTC. Translating gives CASSLEGHHSGANVLTF.

The J gene is TRBJ2-7, the V gene TRBV6-5, with 7 bases that match TRBD2. The CDR3 runs 14 residues. Germline assignment: CDR1 MNHEY and CDR2 SVGAGI. J lost 6 bases, V lost 6 bases, and 11 bases had no gene match. The CDR3 DNA reads as TGTGCCAGCAGGACGGGCGGGAGTGCTGGCGAGCAGTACTTC. It specifies CASRTGGSAGEQYF.

This sequence joins TRBV19 and TRBJ2-5, with TRBD1 identical over 10 bases. This CDR3 region has 16 residues. The V gene's germline CDR1 is LNHDA and CDR2 SQIVND (reference sequence). Trimming cost V 5 bases and J 3 bases; bases outside gene matches: 9. For the CDR3, the DNA is TGTGCCAGTAGTTTGGGACAGGGGAGAGGAGAAGAGACCCAGTACTTC. Encoded protein: CASSLGQGRGEETQYF.